This TCR beta chain was recorded in a study of cytomegalovirus exposure and HLA in healthy donors. Trimming cost V 2 bases and J 0 bases, with 8 bases left between them. This CDR3 has 14 amino acids. Per germline, CDR1 SGHRS and CDR2 YFSETQ. In the PCR, 60 Vbeta and 13 Jbeta primers were used. The protocol was immunoSEQ multiplex PCR, while the TCRdb copy is restricted to in-frame clones and leaves out a portion. The sample has about 91,000 clones; around nine tenths are singletons. V gene TRBV5-1 combines with J gene TRBJ2-5; D gene ambiguous. The receptor's source is a man aged 25 to 40 in good health and CMV-seropositive. The sequenced material came from PBMCs. The CDR3: CASSLTEYQETQYF. Here the CDR3 DNA reads TGCGCCAGCAGCTTAACAGAGTACCAAGAGACCCAGTACTTC.